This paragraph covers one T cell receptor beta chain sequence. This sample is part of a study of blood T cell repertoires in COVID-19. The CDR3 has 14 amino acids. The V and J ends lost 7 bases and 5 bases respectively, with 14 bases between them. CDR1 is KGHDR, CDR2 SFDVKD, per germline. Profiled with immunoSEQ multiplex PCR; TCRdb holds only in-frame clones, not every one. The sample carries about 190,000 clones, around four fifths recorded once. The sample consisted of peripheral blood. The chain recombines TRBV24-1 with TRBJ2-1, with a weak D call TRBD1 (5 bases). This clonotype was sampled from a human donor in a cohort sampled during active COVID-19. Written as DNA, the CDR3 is TGTGCCACCAGAGGGGCTTCTACCAACAATGAGCAGTTCTTC. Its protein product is CATRGASTNNEQFF.